The subject of this entry is one T cell receptor beta chain. Antigen: not known. The V gene lost 2 bases and the J gene lost 1 base, with 11 bases spanning the gap. There are 15 residues in the CDR3. Germline values: CDR1 SGHDT, CDR2 YYEEEE. These data belong to a study of T-cell memory formation after mild COVID-19. Study results and caveats: Researchers report contracting CD4+ clones mostly in CM and EM, with CD8+ clones in EMRA. Several responding clones turned up in pre-infection memory, indicating that cross-reactive memory may have taken part.

MiXCR, applied by TCRdb to the 5' RACE reads, yields one record per CDR3 protein. The data contain some 600,000 distinct CDR3 sequences, 17% of them seen just once; the ten biggest clones take up roughly 7.7%. The sample comprised PBMCs or a T cell subset sorted from them (not recorded which). The clonotype was recovered from an adult woman who had mild COVID-19 (a few samples of this study predate the infection). Cell type and time point are not known. The chain has TRBV5-6 and TRBJ2-3; a possible D gene is TRBD2 (5 bases). CDR3 sequence: CASSFYWGGTDTQYF. For the CDR3, the DNA is TGTGCCAGCAGCTTCTATTGGGGAGGCACAGATACGCAGTATTTT.